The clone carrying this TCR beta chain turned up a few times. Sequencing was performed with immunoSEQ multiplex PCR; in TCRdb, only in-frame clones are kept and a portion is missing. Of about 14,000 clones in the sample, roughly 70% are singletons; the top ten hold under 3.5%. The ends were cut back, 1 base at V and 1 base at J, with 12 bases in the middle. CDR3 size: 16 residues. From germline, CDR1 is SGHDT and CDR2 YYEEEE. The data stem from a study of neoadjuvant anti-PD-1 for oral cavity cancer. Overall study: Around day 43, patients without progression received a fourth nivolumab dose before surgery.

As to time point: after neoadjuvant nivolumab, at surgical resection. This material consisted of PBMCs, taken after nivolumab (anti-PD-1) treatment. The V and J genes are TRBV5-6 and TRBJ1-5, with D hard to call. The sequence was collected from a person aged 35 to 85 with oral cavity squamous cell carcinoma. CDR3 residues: CASSLWGPASNQPQHF. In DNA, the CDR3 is TGTGCCAGCAGCTTGTGGGGTCCTGCAAGCAATCAGCCCCAGCATTTT.